This entry features one T cell receptor (beta chain) sequence. The target antigen is unknown. This record belongs to a study of breast tumors, draining lymph nodes, adjacent tissues. One entry per CDR3 protein, called by TCRdb with MiXCR from the multiplex PCR reads. This table has 270,000 or so distinct CDR3 sequences, under 35% appearing once. Overall study results and limits: The lymph node origin of tumor T cells was framed as consistent with a hypothesis, not demonstrated. Luminal-like breast cancer showed significantly greater tumor-nontumor repertoire similarity than basal-like breast cancer did. Compared with lymph nodes, tumors were less diverse; compared with nontumor tissue, more. Data fit most tumor T cells coming from lymph node, expanding in tumor.

The CDR3 is 14 amino acids. V gave up 5 bases and J gave up 2 bases; unmatched junction bases: 3. Germline lookup yields CDR1 MNHNS and CDR2 SASEGT. The lymph nodes were axillary draining lymph nodes from breast cancer patients. Sequencing was carried out using axillary lymph node tissue. This chain links TRBV6-1 with TRBJ1-3; 7 bases are a match to TRBD1. This TCR was recovered from a female donor with breast cancer. Some clones in this sample may be carry-over from other donors' samples. Here the CDR3 reads CASSQTGTGNTIYF. The DNA for the CDR3 is TGTGCCAGCAGTCAGACAGGGACTGGAAACACCATATATTTT.